This T cell receptor (beta chain) stems from a study of PD-1 blockade in classical Hodgkin lymphoma (dated by TCRdb to the early 2020s). General notes on the study: The study used TCR beta sequencing and CyTOF to define a peripheral blood immune signature of response to PD-1 blockade in classical Hodgkin lymphoma.

At the junction V is shortened by 1 base and J by 7 bases, with 10 bases in between. CDR1 SGHTA and CDR2 FQGNSA were looked up in the germline V gene. The CDR3 goes from the cysteine to the phenylalanine over 14 residues. Just CDR3 DNA is preserved here, 42 bases in frame from base 1. Points the paper makes about the study in general: Newly diagnosed patients were reported to have lower baseline TCR diversity than healthy donors, and relapsed/refractory patients were reported to have lower baseline TCR diversity still. Only a single clinical trial cohort was studied, and what caused the repertoire differences, possibly disease activity or prior therapy, remained undefined.

As regards this clone: It lacks a known antigen. Nothing much larger sits one base from this clone, and base qualities are not available.

What the time point label conveys for this sample: newly diagnosed, previously untreated cHL patient sample. Using a Miltenyi CD4+ T cell isolation kit, CD4+ T cells were purified from thawed PBMCs through magnetic negative selection. As a comparison group for the relapsed/refractory trial patients, PBMCs were sequenced from patients with newly diagnosed, previously untreated classical Hodgkin lymphoma. Peripheral blood was collected in 8 mL Vacutainer Cell Preparation Tubes, from which PBMCs were isolated by centrifugation and then cryopreserved. Purified CD4+ and CD8+ fractions were prepared only for cases where an additional PBMC sample was available. Magnetically labelled cells were removed on LS columns in a quadroMACS separator, and the flow-through was collected as the purified fraction. The Qiagen DNeasy kit was used to extract genomic DNA both from unsorted PBMCs and from the negatively selected CD4+ and CD8+ fractions. Using primers that anneal to V and J segments, immunoSEQ multiplex PCR amplified the TCR beta CDR3 regions. Amplification bias was minimized using a synthetic immune receptor repertoire, and residual bias was removed computationally after sequencing. In the authors' own workflow: Custom Python scripts were used to quantify repertoire diversity as the Shannon entropy index. Unsorted, CD4+ and CD8+ repertoires were examined separately, except in combined analyses, for which CD4+ and CD8+ sequences were merged in silico. Drawn from immuneACCESS, this table holds only the in-frame rearrangements with V and J called that TCRdb kept. Clones are partly lost; checked studies trace under half to an unresolved V gene and leave the rest unexplained. V and J calls and clone size are given by that table; D and trimming were obtained from the DNA. Present in this sample are 25,000 to 30,000 clones, roughly nine tenths of which were seen just once. The top ten clones comprise 0.3% to 0.4% of the sample.

The chain is made from TRBV7-2 and TRBJ1-4; confidence is insufficient to name the D gene. This TCR was recovered from a human donor with classical Hodgkin lymphoma. The sequencing sample was made of CD4+ T cells from blood. The CDR3 is CASSLGLGGEKLFF. In nucleotides, the sequence is TGTGCCAGCAGCTTAGGTCTCGGTGGTGAAAAACTGTTTTTT.